This T cell receptor (beta chain) appears in the sequencing data of a study of metastatic and nonmetastatic thyroid tumors. This clone occurred many times. V was cut by 6 bases and J by 3 bases, with 12 bases left in between. Germline assignment: CDR1 DFQATT and CDR2 SNEGSKA (reference sequence). The CDR3 is 14 residues long. TCRdb recomputed clones from the PCR reads via MiXCR. The sample has about 43,000 clones, about 3.3% seen once. Thyroid surgery had not been preceded by any treatment in any patient. The rearrangement links TRBV20-1 to TRBJ2-6; the D gene is possibly TRBD1 (6 bases). Sequences were obtained from blood. The sequence came from a female donor with papillary thyroid cancer or a benign thyroid nodule (not recorded which). Some clones in this sample may be carry-over from other donors' samples. The CDR3: CSAYREIGANVLTF. The CDR3 DNA reads as TGCAGTGCCTACAGGGAAATTGGGGCCAACGTCCTGACTTTC.